This record looks at one T cell receptor beta chain sequence and its context. Its antigen is as yet unknown. This CDR3 comprises 15 residues. J lost 1 base, V lost 8 bases, and 9 bases had no gene match. Germline V lookup: CDR1 SEHNR, CDR2 FQNEAQ (reference sequence). This sample stems from a study of PD-1 blockade in classical Hodgkin lymphoma. For the study at large: Patients in the cohort were put on intravenous nivolumab, 3 mg/kg every 2 weeks.

Documented time point: cycle 4 day 1 (C4D1), after about 6 weeks of nivolumab. The patients all showed relapse after autologous stem cell transplantation, while their brentuximab vedotin exposure varied. Thawed PBMCs yielded CD4+ T cells through magnetic negative selection. The repertoire was sequenced with immunoSEQ multiplex PCR; TCRdb's copy has only in-frame clones and lacks some. This table holds 13,000 or so clones, about 80% found once. Study-wide points: Healthy donors were reported to have higher baseline TCR diversity than newly diagnosed patients. Patients who initiated nivolumab within 1 year of ASCT were excluded. Prior to therapy, complete responders displayed diversity much like that of newly diagnosed patients.

The genes are TRBV7-9 and TRBJ2-7; 9 bases agree with TRBD2. The clonotype comes from a human donor with classical Hodgkin lymphoma. Source: CD4+ T cells from blood, taken before the fourth cycle of nivolumab. The CDR3 protein is CASGYRTSASYEQYF. CDR3 nucleotides: TGTGCCAGCGGCTATCGGACTAGCGCTTCCTACGAGCAGTACTTC.